This passage covers 25 T cell receptor beta chains from one sample sequenced in a study of OX40 agonist ivuxolimab in advanced cancers. The table came from immunoSEQ multiplex PCR; TCRdb's copy has only in-frame clones and leaves some out. The sample records approximately 46,000 clones, 77% being singletons. The specimen comprised CD4+ or CD8+ T cells sorted from blood, sampled in a trial of the OX40 agonist ivuxolimab. These receptor sequences come from an adult with an advanced solid tumor such as melanoma, head and neck, liver or kidney cancer.

The rearrangement uses TRBV28 and TRBJ1-2; 8 nucleotides align to TRBD1. The CDR3 runs 13 residues. V shed 5 bases, J shed 6 bases, and the junction held 5 bases outside the gene matches. In germline, CDR1 is MDHEN, CDR2 SYDVKM. The CDR3 DNA follows: TGTGCCAGCAGTCCCTGGGGACAGGATGGCTACACCTTC. It encodes CASSPWGQDGYTF.

V gene TRBV19 combines with J gene TRBJ2-7; a possible D gene is TRBD1 (6 bases). CDR1 and CDR2 from the germline V gene are LNHDA and SQIVND (reference sequence). The CDR3 loop spans 15 amino acids. Trimming shortened V by 5 bases and J by 0 bases, and 14 bases separated the two germline ends. CDR3 residues: CASSDRMPASYEQYF. In DNA form, the CDR3 reads TGTGCCAGTAGTGACAGGATGCCGGCCTCCTACGAGCAGTACTTC.

This sequence joins TRBV10-1 and TRBJ2-3, with D unclear. The V gene's germline CDR1 is WNHNN and CDR2 SYGVQD (reference sequence). Trimming pared 6 bases from V and 6 bases from J, leaving 10 bases between. This CDR3 region has 12 residues. The CDR3 here is CASSANTDTQYF. Written as DNA, the CDR3 is TGCGCCAGCAGCGCTAACACCGATACGCAGTATTTT.

This sequence joins TRBV6-1 and TRBJ2-1, with 8 bases matching TRBD2. Looked up from germline, CDR1 is MNHNS and CDR2 is SASEGT. The CDR3 length is 13 residues. V trimming: 6 bases; J trimming: 15 bases; junction bases outside the gene matches: 13. The DNA for the CDR3 is TGTGCCAGCAGCAAAACCAGCGGGAGCATGGGGTTCTTC. Encoded protein: CASSKTSGSMGFF.

The chain employs TRBV28 and TRBJ1-2, with D possibly TRBD1 on 5 matching bases. Germline V lookup: CDR1 MDHEN, CDR2 SYDVKM. CDR3 length: 12 residues. The germline V and J ends were trimmed by 5 bases and 4 bases, with 8 bases remaining between them. The chain's CDR3 is CASSPGVYGYTF. The CDR3 nucleotides are TGTGCCAGCAGTCCGGGGGTCTATGGCTACACCTTC.

This chain uses TRBV5-1 with TRBJ2-7, with 8 bases that match TRBD1. The germline V gene has CDR1 SGHRS and CDR2 YFSETQ. J was trimmed by 5 bases and V by 0 bases; bases with no gene match: 7. CDR3 length: 15 amino acids. CDR3 coding DNA: TGCGCCAGCAGCTTGGCCGATGACAGGGGAGACGAGCAGTACTTC. This translates into CASSLADDRGDEQYF.

The CDR3 DNA is TGTGCCAGCTACCTCAAAAGCAGGGGAGGCGGCTACACCTTC. Its protein is CASYLKSRGGGYTF. This chain connects TRBV6-5 to TRBJ1-2; maybe TRBD1 (6 bases). Germline values: CDR1 MNHEY, CDR2 SVGAGI. The V and J ends lost 8 bases and 8 bases respectively, with 21 bases between them. The CDR3 is 14 amino acids.

The rearrangement links TRBV28 to TRBJ2-7; TRBD2 is a possible D gene (6 bases). The CDR3 loop spans 16 amino acids. Between the trimmed V and J ends, which lost 5 bases and 0 bases, there was a span of 17 bases. Germline V gene sequence: CDR1 MDHEN, CDR2 SYDVKM. The CDR3 DNA follows: TGTGCCAGCAGTATTGGCAGCCGGGGGTACTCCTACGAGCAGTACTTC. Encoded protein: CASSIGSRGYSYEQYF.

The gene calls are TRBV6-6 and TRBJ1-1, with 7 bases fitting TRBD1. The CDR3 totals 13 residues. Germline CDR1 reads MNHNY; CDR2 reads SVGAGI (reference sequence). V shed 10 bases, J shed 1 base, and the junction held 6 bases outside the gene matches. The CDR3 loop is CATQGDRNTEAFF. The DNA for the CDR3 is TGTGCCACTCAAGGGGACAGGAACACTGAAGCTTTCTTT.

The chain links TRBV27 to TRBJ2-5; D is ambiguous. The V and J ends lost 8 bases and 2 bases respectively, with 9 bases between them. The CDR3 sequence is 12 residues long. CDR1 and CDR2 from the germline V gene are MNHEY and SMNVEV (reference sequence). Here the CDR3 reads CASGRKQETQYF. In DNA, the CDR3 is TGTGCCAGCGGCAGAAAGCAAGAGACCCAGTACTTC.

The rearrangement joins TRBV5-8 to TRBJ1-2; 11 bases align to TRBD1. Trimming cost V 1 base and J 7 bases; bases outside gene matches: 6. Germline V gene data show CDR1 as SGHTS and CDR2 as YDEGEE. CDR3 length: 15 amino acids. The CDR3 here is CASSLRTGGRGGYTF. For the CDR3, the DNA is TGTGCCAGCAGCTTGAGGACAGGGGGCCGAGGTGGCTACACCTTC. The complete variable domain, with remaining parts taken from reference TRBV5-8 and TRBJ1-2, reads EAGVTQSPTHLIKTRGQQATLRCSPISGHTSVYWYQQALGLGLQFLLWYDEGEERNRGNFPPRFSGRQFPNYSSELNVNALELEDSALYLCASSLRTGGRGGYTFGSGTRLTVV.

The count of this clone is one. The chain uses TRBV2 and TRBJ2-3; 10 positions agree with TRBD2. Germline CDR1 reads SNHLY; CDR2 reads FYNNEI. Germline trimming cut 6 bases from V and 3 bases from J; bases unmatched to any gene: 12. CDR3 length: 17 amino acids. The chain's CDR3 is CASRRWGSGRVTDTQYF. CDR3 sequence (DNA): TGTGCCAGCAGGAGATGGGGAAGCGGGAGGGTAACAGATACGCAGTATTTT.

The genes are TRBV7-9 and TRBJ2-7, with D possibly being TRBD1 or TRBD2 (7 bases each). The CDR3 length is 17 residues. Germline CDR1 is SEHNR and CDR2 is FQNEAQ (reference sequence). The V end was cut by 3 bases, the J end by 0 bases, with 18 bases between. The CDR3 loop is CASSFPGGGGISYEQYF. DNA of the CDR3: TGTGCCAGCAGCTTTCCGGGGGGAGGGGGCATCTCCTACGAGCAGTACTTC.

J is TRBJ1-6 and V is TRBV7-3, with no clear D. The V gene's germline CDR1 is SGHTA and CDR2 FQGTGA. V was pared by 5 bases and J by 10 bases, with 15 bases between. The CDR3 covers 14 residues. The CDR3, as DNA: TGTGCCAGCAGCCCCGCCGGCTTCGGATCACCCCTCCACTTT. Encoded protein: CASSPAGFGSPLHF.

V usage is TRBV29-1 and J usage is TRBJ2-2, with 11 bases matching TRBD2. CDR1 SQVTM and CDR2 ANQGSEA come from the germline V gene. This CDR3 contains 17 residues. The ends lost 5 bases at V and 3 bases at J; junction bases unmatched: 11. The DNA for the CDR3 is TGCAGCGTTTCGTCCGGGACTAGCGGATTCTACACCGGGGAGCTGTTTTTT. Its protein is CSVSSGTSGFYTGELFF.

This clone turned up a few times. This chain joins TRBV19 and TRBJ2-3, with D maybe TRBD2 (6 bases). V was pared by 3 bases and J by 0 bases, with 16 bases between. CDR1 and CDR2 (germline): LNHDA, SQIVND (reference sequence). The CDR3 covers 17 residues. In nucleotides, the CDR3 is TGTGCCAGTAGTATTTTGGGAGCGGGCCCTAGCACAGATACGCAGTATTTT. Its translation: CASSILGAGPSTDTQYF.

The V gene is TRBV7-3, the J gene TRBJ2-1; 12 bases align to TRBD1. Trimming cost V 5 bases and J 9 bases; bases outside gene matches: 14. Germline V gives CDR1 SGHTA, CDR2 FQGTGA. This CDR3 region has 17 residues. The DNA for the CDR3 is TGTGCCAGCAGCCCCGGGCCGGGACAGGGGGCCTCGGGTGAGCAGTTCTTC. Translated, it gives CASSPGPGQGASGEQFF.

The rearrangement joins TRBV10-2 to TRBJ1-2; weak D call: TRBD1 (6 bases). Germline CDR1 WSHSY, CDR2 SAAADI. V gave up 6 bases and J gave up 4 bases, with 24 bases separating them. CDR3 length: 17 residues. The chain's CDR3 is CASRGRTDSSFSYGYTF. The CDR3 DNA reads TGCGCCAGCAGAGGAAGGACAGATTCGTCATTCTCCTATGGCTACACCTTC.

The CDR3 spells CASRRDLGTDTQYF. The CDR3 coding sequence is TGTGCCAGCAGACGGGACCTCGGCACAGATACGCAGTATTTT. V gene TRBV6-5 combines with J gene TRBJ2-3; either TRBD1 or TRBD2 may supply D (5 bases each). The CDR3 length is 14 residues. Germline V CDR1 and CDR2: MNHEY, SVGAGI. The V end lost 6 bases, the J end lost 1 base, and 11 bases lay between the germline ends.

This clone was seen once. V usage is TRBV30 and J usage is TRBJ2-2, with unresolved D. The CDR3 is made up of 12 amino acids. The germline V gene encodes CDR1 GTSNPN and CDR2 SVGIG (reference sequence). V was pared by 5 bases and J by 2 bases, with 6 bases between. The CDR3 nucleotides read TGTGCCTGGGCTGGCAACACCGGGGAGCTGTTTTTT. It codes for CAWAGNTGELFF.

The DNA of the CDR3 is TGTGCCATCAGTGAGTCTCCGGGACTAGGACCCGGGGAGCTGTTTTTT. Protein: CAISESPGLGPGELFF. V usage is TRBV10-3 and J usage is TRBJ2-2; 8 positions match TRBD2. The CDR3 covers 16 residues. V was clipped by 0 bases and J by 6 bases; unmatched bases: 6. The germline CDR1 and CDR2 sequences are ENHRY and SYGVKD.

The CDR3: CASRDRRQGADTQYF. CDR3 sequence (DNA): TGTGCCAGCAGAGATCGCCGACAGGGTGCAGATACGCAGTATTTT. The rearrangement joins TRBV28 to TRBJ2-3; the match to TRBD1 covers 7 bases. Germline V gene sequence: CDR1 MDHEN, CDR2 SYDVKM. This CDR3 region has 15 residues. The V segment lost 6 bases and the J segment 4 bases; nucleotides outside the gene matches: 10.

This clone came up a few times. V is TRBV5-1 and J is TRBJ2-5; TRBD1 might be the D (5 bases). The V end was cut by 1 base, the J end by 5 bases, with 9 bases between. The CDR3 is 13 residues long. Germline CDR1 SGHRS, CDR2 YFSETQ. The DNA of the CDR3 is TGCGCCAGCAGCTTGCAGGGATGGGAGACCCAGTACTTC. This encodes CASSLQGWETQYF.

In this sample, this clone turned up once. V and J are TRBV5-1 and TRBJ2-7; maybe TRBD1 (6 bases). V lost 4 bases and J lost 2, with 13 bases in between. From germline, CDR1 is SGHRS and CDR2 YFSETQ. This CDR3 has 14 amino acids. CDR3 bases: TGCGCCAGCAGCGGCCTGGGACACACCTACGAGCAGTACTTC. It specifies CASSGLGHTYEQYF.

The table lists this clone with a few counts. V gene TRBV28 combines with J gene TRBJ1-4; D gene uncertain. The length of the CDR3 is 14 residues. CDR1 and CDR2 (germline): MDHEN, SYDVKM. V was trimmed by 5 bases and J by 6 bases, leaving 13 bases between them. CDR3 DNA: TGTGCCAGCAGTAGACGGGCCCCCGATGAAAAACTGTTTTTT. Protein product: CASSRRAPDEKLFF.